Each of the 5 T cell receptor beta chains below was sequenced from the same sample in a study of glioma-infiltrating T cells after dendritic cell vaccination. The method was immunoSEQ multiplex PCR; TCRdb's version includes in-frame clones alone and lacks a portion of them. Here the sample spans 40,000 to 60,000 clones, approximately 85% being singletons. The material sequenced was blood, taken before dendritic cell vaccination. The receptors were gathered from a human donor with glioblastoma.

The gene calls are TRBV19 and TRBJ2-7, with 12 bases lining up with TRBD2. The CDR3 has 13 amino acids. V shed 5 bases and J 6 bases; nucleotides not matched to a gene: 2. Germline lookup yields CDR1 LNHDA and CDR2 SQIVND (reference sequence). The CDR3, as DNA: TGTGCCAGTAGTGGGACTAGCGGGTTCGAGCAGTACTTC. Amino acids: CASSGTSGFEQYF.

The V call is TRBV19, the J call TRBJ1-2, with 10 bases that match TRBD1. The V and J ends lost 5 bases and 4 bases, in that order; junction bases with no gene match: 10. Germline V lookup: CDR1 LNHDA, CDR2 SQIVND (reference sequence). There are 16 residues in the CDR3. CDR3 DNA sequence: TGTGCCAGTAGTCCCCCCGGGACAGGGGAGACCTATGGCTACACCTTC. It specifies CASSPPGTGETYGYTF.

This clone came up once. The chain couples TRBV5-1 to TRBJ2-3, with 11 bases lining up with TRBD2. The germline CDR1 and CDR2 sequences are SGHRS and YFSETQ. The CDR3 spans 15 residues. V gave up 5 bases and J gave up 9 bases; unmatched junction bases: 11. The DNA for the CDR3 is TGCGCCAGCAGTACTAGCGGGGGCCTCGCATGGACGCAGTATTTT. Encoded protein: CASSTSGGLAWTQYF. Full variable domain (missing parts from reference TRBV5-1 and TRBJ2-3): KAGVTQTPRYLIKTRGQQVTLSCSPISGHRSVSWYQQTPGQGLQFLFEYFSETQRNKGNFPGRFSGRQFSNSRSEMNVSTLELGDSALYLCASSTSGGLAWTQYFGPGTRLTVL.

V gene TRBV18 combines with J gene TRBJ1-2; weak D call: TRBD1 (6 bases). Germline CDR1 and CDR2: KGHSH and LQKENI. V lost 3 bases to trimming and J lost 5 bases, with 13 bases between them. There are 14 residues in the CDR3. The CDR3: CASSPVLGQYGYTF. In nucleotides, the CDR3 is TGTGCCAGCTCACCTGTCCTCGGACAGTATGGCTACACCTTC. Full variable domain (outside the CDR3, taken from reference TRBV18 and TRBJ1-2): NAGVMQNPRHLVRRRGQEARLRCSPMKGHSHVYWYRQLPEEGLKFMVYLQKENIIDESGMPKERFSAEFPKEGPSILRIQQVVRGDSAAYFCASSPVLGQYGYTFGSGTRLTVV.

V gene TRBV27 combines with J gene TRBJ2-1; the D gene is possibly TRBD2 (6 bases). Germline V gene lookup returns CDR1 MNHEY and CDR2 SMNVEV (reference sequence). Between the trimmed V and J ends, which lost 8 bases and 1 base, there was a span of 15 bases. The CDR3 totals 15 residues. In DNA form, the CDR3 reads TGTGCCAGCGACGCGCGGGCGGGATCCTACAATGAGCAGTTCTTC. Translated: CASDARAGSYNEQFF.